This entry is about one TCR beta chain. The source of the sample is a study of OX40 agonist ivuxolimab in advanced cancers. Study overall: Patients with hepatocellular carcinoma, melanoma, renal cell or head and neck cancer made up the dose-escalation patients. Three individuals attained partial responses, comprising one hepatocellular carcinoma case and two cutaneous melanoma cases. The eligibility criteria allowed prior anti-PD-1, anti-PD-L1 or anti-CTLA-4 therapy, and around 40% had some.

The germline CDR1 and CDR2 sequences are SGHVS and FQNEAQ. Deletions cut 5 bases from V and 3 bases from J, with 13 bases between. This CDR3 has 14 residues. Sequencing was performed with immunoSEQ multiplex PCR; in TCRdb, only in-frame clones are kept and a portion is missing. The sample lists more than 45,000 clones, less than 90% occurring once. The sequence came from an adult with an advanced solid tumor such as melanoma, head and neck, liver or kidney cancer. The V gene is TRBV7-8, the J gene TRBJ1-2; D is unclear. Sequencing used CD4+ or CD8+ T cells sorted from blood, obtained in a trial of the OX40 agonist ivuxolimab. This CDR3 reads CASSPRWEDYGYTF. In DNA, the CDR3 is TGTGCCAGCAGCCCCCGATGGGAAGACTATGGCTACACCTTC. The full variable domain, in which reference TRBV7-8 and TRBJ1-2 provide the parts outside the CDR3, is GAGVSQSPRYKVAKRGQDVALRCDPISGHVSLFWYQQALGQGPEFLTYFQNEAQLDKSGLPSDRFFAERPEGSVSTLKIQRTQQEDSAVYLCASSPRWEDYGYTFGSGTRLTVV.